A selection of T cell receptor beta chains follows, all from one sample in a study of control samples from healthy donors and cancer patients. Measured with immunoSEQ multiplex PCR; TCRdb has only the in-frame clones, and not every one. Of 150,000 or so clones in the sample, approximately 94% were seen once. Input material: blood. The source of these receptors is a man aged 18 to 30 in good health. CDR3s include the opening cysteine and the closing phenylalanine or tryptophan. The order of the fields is V gene, J gene, CDR3 protein.

>TRBV6-5|TRBJ2-5
CASSLGQPQETQYF
>TRBV6-1|TRBJ2-7
CASSEALRGGESGYEQYF
>TRBV19|TRBJ1-5
CASSIPGNQPQHF
>TRBV13|TRBJ1-2
CASSLGDSHYGYTF
>TRBV5-1|TRBJ2-2
CARQGASNTGELFF
>TRBV7-2|TRBJ2-7
CASSSSLPGEQYF
>TRBV7-9|TRBJ1-3
CASQEGGAGNTIYF
>TRBV5-1|TRBJ1-2
CASSLDPPGQGYHYGYTF
>TRBV18|TRBJ2-7
CASGDRVHRYEQYF
>TRBV5-1|TRBJ2-2
CASSLGTGGLELFF
>TRBV30|TRBJ2-1
CAWSVGGGSYNEQFF
>TRBV12-3/TRBV12-4|TRBJ2-7
CASSGGGPEQYF
>TRBV11-2|TRBJ2-5
CASSLVHQETQYF
>TRBV19|TRBJ2-3
CASSQAGAGFFTDTQYF
>TRBV7-9|TRBJ2-2
CASSFSGANTGELFF
>TRBV12-3/TRBV12-4|TRBJ1-4
CASSPDSNEKLFF
>TRBV30|TRBJ1-5
CASEGKGGGQPQHF
>TRBV27|TRBJ1-5
CASSLSSDRAQHF
>TRBV30|TRBJ2-7
CALSGGTSYEQYF
>TRBV19|TRBJ2-1
CASSIDGNNEQFF
>TRBV25-1|TRBJ1-2
CATEPSGNYGYTF
>TRBV4-1|TRBJ2-7
CASSQVGGDYEQYF
>TRBV28|TRBJ1-3
CASSLVPPGSGNTIYF
>TRBV7-2|TRBJ2-3
CASSLGLAGGGTDTQYF
>TRBV19|TRBJ2-7
CASSMGLAGVYEQYF
>TRBV4-3|TRBJ2-3
CASSQDTGLASGFTDTQYF